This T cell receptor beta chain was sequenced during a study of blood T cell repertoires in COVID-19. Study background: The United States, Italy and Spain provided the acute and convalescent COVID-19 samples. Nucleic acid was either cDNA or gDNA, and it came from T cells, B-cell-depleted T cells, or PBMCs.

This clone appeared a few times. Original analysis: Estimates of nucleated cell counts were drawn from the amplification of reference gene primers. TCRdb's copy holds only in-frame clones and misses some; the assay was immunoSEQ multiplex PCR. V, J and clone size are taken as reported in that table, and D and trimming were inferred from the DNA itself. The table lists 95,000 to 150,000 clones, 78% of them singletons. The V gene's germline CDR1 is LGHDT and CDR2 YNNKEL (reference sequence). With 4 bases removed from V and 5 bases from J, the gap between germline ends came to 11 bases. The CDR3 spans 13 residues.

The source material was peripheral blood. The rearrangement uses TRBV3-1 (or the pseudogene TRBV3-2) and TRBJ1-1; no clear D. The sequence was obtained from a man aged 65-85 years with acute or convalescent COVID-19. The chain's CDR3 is CASSPWRATEAFF. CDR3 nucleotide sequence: TGTGCCAGCAGCCCCTGGAGGGCGACTGAAGCTTTCTTT.